The following is a T cell receptor beta chain sequence with its context. Seattle's cohort entered during active infection and was followed longitudinally. This specimen belongs to a study of blood T cell repertoires in COVID-19. Study-level background: Samples taken during acute and convalescent COVID-19 were collected in the United States, Italy and Spain. PBMCs, B-cell-depleted T cells, or T cells provided the cDNA or gDNA that made up the material.

Sequenced by immunoSEQ multiplex PCR; TCRdb stores in-frame clones only, minus some. The table has about 440,000 clones, about 91% seen once. This CDR3 is built from 15 residues. CDR1 is MNHNS, CDR2 SASEGT, per germline. Trimming removed 0 bases from V and 5 bases from J; junction bases left unmatched: 3. Sequencing used peripheral blood. V is TRBV6-1 and J is TRBJ2-7; TRBD1 matches at 11 bases. This sequence originates from a woman aged 50 to 60 with COVID-19, enrolled during active disease. The CDR3 here is CASSEAGTGGHEQYF. CDR3 sequence (DNA): TGTGCCAGCAGTGAAGCGGGGACAGGGGGTCACGAGCAGTACTTC.